The 28 T cell receptor beta chains below were found in one sample sequenced in a study of blood T cell repertoires in COVID-19. Only in-frame clones appear in the TCRdb table, and some are missing; sequencing was by immunoSEQ multiplex PCR. The table includes approximately 150,000 clones, about 87% detected once. The specimen was peripheral blood. These receptor sequences come from a human donor with COVID-19, enrolled during active disease. The donor label of this sample is uncertain.

V is TRBV3-1 (or the pseudogene TRBV3-2) and J is TRBJ2-2; D gene uncertain. Germline lookup yields CDR1 LGHDT and CDR2 YNNKEL (reference sequence). Between the trimmed V and J ends, which lost 0 bases and 7 bases, there was a span of 6 bases. This CDR3 comprises 13 residues. Here the CDR3 reads CASSQESNGELFF. The CDR3 bases are TGTGCCAGCAGCCAAGAAAGCAACGGGGAGCTGTTTTTT.

Turning to this clone: In the same sample, other DNA sequences code for this CDR3. The chain has TRBV18 and TRBJ1-5, with a possible D match to TRBD1 (5 bases). The CDR3 is 13 amino acids. Trimming removed 0 bases at V and 6 bases at J, with 6 bases between. Germline loops: CDR1 KGHSH, CDR2 LQKENI. The CDR3 region has the DNA TGTGCCAGCTCACCACCGGGGGGTCAGCCCCAGCATTTT. Residues: CASSPPGGQPQHF.

The rearrangement uses TRBV19 and TRBJ1-2; D unclear. In germline, CDR1 is LNHDA, CDR2 SQIVND (reference sequence). The CDR3 runs 14 residues. V lost 6 bases to trimming and J lost 5 bases, with 16 bases between them. The CDR3 bases are TGTGCCAGTAGACCACGTGGAGGGTATTATGGCTACACCTTC. It encodes CASRPRGGYYGYTF.

This chain connects TRBV25-1 to TRBJ2-5; 7 bases are a match to TRBD2. After removal of 4 bases from V and 2 bases from J, the junction contained 7 bases not matched to a gene. Germline V gene sequence: CDR1 MGHDK, CDR2 SYGVNS. The CDR3 runs 15 residues. CDR3 coding DNA: TGTGCCAGCAGTGGGGAGGGTTGGGAACAAGAGACCCAGTACTTC. Translating it yields CASSGEGWEQETQYF.

The rearrangement links TRBV11-1 to TRBJ2-1; 9 nucleotides line up with TRBD2. This CDR3 region has 16 residues. The V gene's germline CDR1 is SGHAT and CDR2 FQDESV (reference sequence). V lost 0 bases to trimming and J lost 7 bases; unmatched junction nucleotides: 7. This chain's CDR3 is CASSLAVTAGGNEQFF. In nucleotides, the CDR3 is TGTGCCAGCAGCTTAGCAGTTACTGCGGGGGGGAATGAGCAGTTCTTC. Supplemented by reference TRBV11-1 and TRBJ2-1, the full variable domain reads EAEVAQSPRYKITEKSQAVAFWCDPISGHATLYWYRQILGQGPELLVQFQDESVVDDSQLPKDRFSAERLKGVDSTLKIQPAELGDSAMYLCASSLAVTAGGNEQFFGPGTRLTVL.

The chain carries TRBV6-5 and TRBJ1-1; 7 nucleotides line up with TRBD1. The CDR3 contains 16 residues. CDR1 and CDR2 (germline): MNHEY, SVGAGI. After removal of 4 bases from V and 3 bases from J, the junction contained 11 bases not matched to a gene. CDR3 in DNA: TGTGCCAGCAGTTGGGACAGCAGGTCGTTTTACACTGAAGCTTTCTTT. This sequence encodes CASSWDSRSFYTEAFF.

The rearrangement uses TRBV24-1 and TRBJ1-1; D remains unclear. V gave up 3 bases and J gave up 0 bases, with 16 bases separating them. The CDR3 consists of 17 residues. Per the germline V gene, CDR1 is KGHDR and CDR2 is SFDVKD. The CDR3 loop is CATSDPDTSSMNTEAFF. The CDR3 DNA reads TGTGCCACCAGTGATCCAGACACATCTTCTATGAACACTGAAGCTTTCTTT.

The chain joins TRBV5-8 to TRBJ2-5, with 10 bases that match TRBD2. Germline V lookup: CDR1 SGHTS, CDR2 YDEGEE. The J segment lost 4 bases and the V segment lost 2 bases, leaving 2 bases of the junction unmatched. This CDR3 has 14 amino acids. As DNA, the CDR3 is TGTGCCAGCAGCTTTGGACTAGCGGCAGAGACCCAGTACTTC. Residues: CASSFGLAAETQYF.

The chain carries TRBV19 and TRBJ2-2; D unresolved. CDR1 is LNHDA, CDR2 SQIVND, per germline (reference sequence). Trimming removed 2 bases from V and 7 bases from J, with 8 bases in between. CDR3 length: 13 residues. The CDR3 DNA sequence: TGTGCCAGTAGTATACTGTCGAGCGGGGAGCTGTTTTTT. Translating it yields CASSILSSGELFF.

This clone was found once. The genes are TRBV5-1 and TRBJ1-1; 9 nucleotides match TRBD1. The CDR3 extends over 15 amino acids. V lost 4 bases and J lost 3; bases outside the gene matches: 7. Germline V gene sequence: CDR1 SGHRS, CDR2 YFSETQ. DNA of the CDR3: TGCGCCAGCAGCCAACAGGGGGCTGGGGACACTGAAGCTTTCTTT. This gives the protein CASSQQGAGDTEAFF.

This chain connects TRBV11-3 to TRBJ1-1; D possibly corresponds to TRBD1 (5 bases). The V and J ends lost 1 base and 5 bases respectively, with 8 bases between them. This CDR3 spans 13 amino acids. Germline lookup yields CDR1 SGHNT and CDR2 YENEEA. Written as DNA, the CDR3 is TGTGCCAGCAGCTTAGTAGGGGTAACTGAAGCTTTCTTT. Translated: CASSLVGVTEAFF.

The chain employs TRBV5-1 and TRBJ2-3; tentatively, D is TRBD1 (6 bases). CDR1 SGHRS and CDR2 YFSETQ come from the germline V gene. V lost 2 bases and J 5 bases, leaving 12 bases between the germline ends. The CDR3 covers 14 residues. This CDR3 reads CASSLLQGLDTQYF. The CDR3 coding sequence is TGCGCCAGCAGCTTACTACAGGGATTAGATACGCAGTATTTT.

This chain links TRBV7-9 with TRBJ1-3, with D maybe TRBD1 (5 bases). The V gene lost 2 bases and the J gene lost 3 bases, with 8 bases spanning the gap. The CDR3 has 14 residues. CDR1 and CDR2 (germline): SEHNR, FQNEAQ (reference sequence). The DNA of the CDR3 is TGTGCCAGCAGCTTACAGGGCTTTGGAAACACCATATATTTT. It encodes CASSLQGFGNTIYF.

J is TRBJ2-5 and V is TRBV5-4; TRBD2 might be the D (5 bases). The CDR3 loop spans 13 amino acids. Germline V gives CDR1 SGHNT, CDR2 YYREEE (reference sequence). Between the trimmed V and J ends, which lost 3 bases and 1 base, there was a span of 7 bases. The CDR3 DNA reads as TGTGCCAGCAGCTCACGGGGCCAAGAGACCCAGTACTTC. Translated: CASSSRGQETQYF. The entire variable domain, with the rest obtained from reference TRBV5-4 and TRBJ2-5, is as follows: ETGVTQSPTHLIKTRGQQVTLRCSSQSGHNTVSWYQQALGQGPQFIFQYYREEENGRGNFPPRFSGLQFPNYSSELNVNALELDDSALYLCASSSRGQETQYFGPGTRLLVL.

V gene TRBV3-1 (or the pseudogene TRBV3-2) combines with J gene TRBJ1-5, with no clear D. The CDR3 consists of 14 residues. The V end lost 1 base, the J end lost 7 bases, and 11 bases lay between the germline ends. Germline loops: CDR1 LGHDT, CDR2 YNNKEL (reference sequence). The CDR3: CASSQGAGPQPQHF. In DNA, the CDR3 is TGTGCCAGCAGCCAAGGGGCCGGCCCGCAGCCCCAGCATTTT.

This chain links TRBV5-1 with TRBJ2-5, with D unresolved. The V end lost 4 bases, the J end lost 2 bases, and 12 bases lay between the germline ends. CDR1 SGHRS and CDR2 YFSETQ come from the germline V gene. This CDR3 is built from 14 residues. For the CDR3, the DNA is TGCGCCAGCAGCCCCGCCGGGTCTCAAGAGACCCAGTACTTC. Translating gives CASSPAGSQETQYF. The full variable domain, completed using reference TRBV5-1 and TRBJ2-5, is KAGVTQTPRYLIKTRGQQVTLSCSPISGHRSVSWYQQTPGQGLQFLFEYFSETQRNKGNFPGRFSGRQFSNSRSEMNVSTLELGDSALYLCASSPAGSQETQYFGPGTRLLVL.

This clone was seen only a few times. V gene TRBV15 combines with J gene TRBJ2-1; 7 bases match TRBD2. V lost 0 bases to trimming and J lost 3 bases; unmatched junction nucleotides: 5. The length of the CDR3 is 16 residues. CDR1 and CDR2 (germline): LNHNV, YYDKDF (reference sequence). In DNA form, the CDR3 reads TGTGCCACCAGCAGAGATTCGGGCGGGAGCTACAATGAGCAGTTCTTC. This encodes CATSRDSGGSYNEQFF. The full variable domain, its missing parts supplied by reference TRBV15 and TRBJ2-1, is DAMVIQNPRYQVTQFGKPVTLSCSQTLNHNVMYWYQQKSSQAPKLLFHYYDKDFNNEADTPDNFQSRRPNTSFCFLDIRSPGLGDTAMYLCATSRDSGGSYNEQFFGPGTRLTVL.

The chain recombines TRBV6-6 with TRBJ2-7; 7 bases match TRBD1. The germline V gene encodes CDR1 MNHNY and CDR2 SVGAGI (reference sequence). The CDR3 runs to 13 residues. V was clipped by 5 bases and J by 5 bases; unmatched bases: 6. The CDR3 here is CASSADRANEQYF. In nucleotides, the CDR3 is TGTGCCAGCAGTGCCGACAGGGCAAACGAGCAGTACTTC.

The CDR3 protein is CAISGSREGSEQYF. CDR3 DNA sequence: TGTGCCATCAGTGGTTCGCGGGAGGGGAGCGAGCAGTACTTC. V and J are TRBV10-3 and TRBJ2-7, with 9 bases aligning to TRBD2. Unmatched junction bases numbered 7, after V lost 4 bases and J lost 6 bases. CDR3 size: 14 residues. Germline V CDR1 and CDR2: ENHRY, SYGVKD.

The V and J genes are TRBV6-5 and TRBJ2-6, with D perhaps matching TRBD1 (5 bases). The CDR3 consists of 15 residues. The V end was cut by 7 bases, the J end by 2 bases, with 12 bases between. Germline V CDR1 and CDR2: MNHEY, SVGAGI. The CDR3 bases are TGTGCCAGCACATCGCAGGGAACTGGGGCCAACGTCCTGACTTTC. Encoded protein: CASTSQGTGANVLTF.

The chain links TRBV27 to TRBJ2-7, with D perhaps matching TRBD1 (5 bases). Trimming removed 2 bases at V and 0 bases at J, with 11 bases between. The V gene's germline CDR1 is MNHEY and CDR2 SMNVEV (reference sequence). CDR3 length equals 15 residues. The CDR3 DNA reads TGTGCCAGCAGTTTAGAGTACAGGAGCTCCTACGAGCAGTACTTC. Translating it yields CASSLEYRSSYEQYF.

This clone has a single count. The V gene is TRBV3-1 (or the pseudogene TRBV3-2), the J gene TRBJ2-1; 10 positions agree with TRBD1. The CDR3 spans 16 residues. V was clipped by 5 bases and J by 5 bases; unmatched bases: 9. Germline V CDR1 and CDR2: LGHDT, YNNKEL (reference sequence). CDR3 protein: CASSFLRDRGNNEQFF. In DNA, the CDR3 is TGTGCCAGCAGCTTTCTCCGGGACAGGGGAAACAATGAGCAGTTCTTC.

Here the CDR3 reads CASRGWGDNTDTQYF. In nucleotides, the CDR3 is TGTGCCAGCAGGGGATGGGGGGATAACACAGATACGCAGTATTTT. The chain links TRBV5-6 to TRBJ2-3; maybe TRBD2 (6 bases). Trimming pared 5 bases from V and 2 bases from J, leaving 15 bases between. The germline V gene encodes CDR1 SGHDT and CDR2 YYEEEE. CDR3 size: 15 residues. The full variable domain, rest sourced from reference TRBV5-6 and TRBJ2-3, is DAGVTQSPTHLIKTRGQQVTLRCSPKSGHDTVSWYQQALGQGPQFIFQYYEEEERQRGNFPDRFSGHQFPNYSSELNVNALLLGDSALYLCASRGWGDNTDTQYFGPGTRLTVL.

The chain carries TRBV5-4 and TRBJ1-4; D gene uncertain. Germline CDR1 SGHNT, CDR2 YYREEE (reference sequence). V lost 0 bases and J 7 bases, leaving 7 bases between the germline ends. This CDR3 region has 13 residues. The CDR3 reads CASSLAGTEKLFF. CDR3 bases: TGTGCCAGCAGCTTGGCGGGTACTGAAAAACTGTTTTTT.

This sequence joins TRBV27 and TRBJ1-1; maybe TRBD1 (6 bases). The CDR3 totals 16 residues. CDR1 and CDR2 from the germline V gene are MNHEY and SMNVEV (reference sequence). With 1 base removed from V and 5 bases from J, the gap between germline ends came to 17 bases. The CDR3 region is CASSLYGTTSGTEAFF. CDR3 nucleotide sequence: TGTGCCAGCAGTTTATATGGGACAACGAGTGGGACTGAAGCTTTCTTT.

This clone was recorded only once. This chain connects TRBV4-1 to TRBJ1-6; D not resolved. The V and J ends lost 4 bases and 14 bases respectively, with 15 bases between them. The CDR3 length is 13 residues. Per the germline V gene, CDR1 is MGHRA and CDR2 is YSYEKL. This CDR3 reads CASSLTVPGALHF. DNA for the CDR3: TGCGCCAGCAGCCTTACTGTCCCCGGGGCCCTCCACTTT.

This clone was counted a few times. The gene calls are TRBV18 and TRBJ1-4, with D unclear. Germline V gene data show CDR1 as KGHSH and CDR2 as LQKENI. The V end lost 3 bases, the J end lost 5 bases, and 13 bases lay between the germline ends. The CDR3 sequence is 15 residues long. Here the CDR3 reads CASSPIFSPNEKLFF. The CDR3 nucleotides read TGTGCCAGCTCACCCATTTTCAGTCCAAATGAAAAACTGTTTTTT. The full variable domain, in which reference TRBV18 and TRBJ1-4 provide the parts outside the CDR3, is NAGVMQNPRHLVRRRGQEARLRCSPMKGHSHVYWYRQLPEEGLKFMVYLQKENIIDESGMPKERFSAEFPKEGPSILRIQQVVRGDSAAYFCASSPIFSPNEKLFFGSGTQLSVL.

V is TRBV7-6 and J is TRBJ2-7, with 8 bases matching TRBD1. J gave up 5 bases and V 1 base, and 7 bases lay outside the gene matches. This CDR3 has 15 residues. Per the germline V gene, CDR1 is SGHVS and CDR2 is FNYEAQ. The CDR3 region is CASSLGAGGANEQYF. As DNA, the CDR3 is TGTGCCAGCAGCTTAGGTGCAGGGGGCGCCAACGAGCAGTACTTC.